This T cell receptor (beta chain) originates from a study of T cell responses to AZD1222 COVID-19 vaccine. Here immunoSEQ multiplex PCR was the method, and the copy in TCRdb shows in-frame clones only, minus some. The table has more than 110,000 clones, about 91% seen once. V trimming: 5 bases; J trimming: 6 bases; junction bases outside the gene matches: 5. CDR1 is MNHEY and CDR2 is SMNVEV in the germline V gene (reference sequence). This CDR3 has 15 residues. Study-level results: Regions left unmutated in variants are reportedly the target of nearly half of spike-specific TCRs. Seropositive status at baseline applied to only six AZD1222 recipients. An increase in Spike-specific TCR breadth and depth was observed after two AZD1222 doses.

Turning to this clone: Its antigen is unidentified.

J is TRBJ2-2 and V is TRBV27; TRBD1 matches 11 bases. The source is an adult in good health. Sequences were derived from peripheral blood, sampled on day 0 of AZD1222 vaccination. The CDR3 reads CASSMDRGRAGELFF. DNA for the CDR3: TGTGCCAGCAGTATGGACAGGGGGCGGGCCGGGGAGCTGTTTTTT.